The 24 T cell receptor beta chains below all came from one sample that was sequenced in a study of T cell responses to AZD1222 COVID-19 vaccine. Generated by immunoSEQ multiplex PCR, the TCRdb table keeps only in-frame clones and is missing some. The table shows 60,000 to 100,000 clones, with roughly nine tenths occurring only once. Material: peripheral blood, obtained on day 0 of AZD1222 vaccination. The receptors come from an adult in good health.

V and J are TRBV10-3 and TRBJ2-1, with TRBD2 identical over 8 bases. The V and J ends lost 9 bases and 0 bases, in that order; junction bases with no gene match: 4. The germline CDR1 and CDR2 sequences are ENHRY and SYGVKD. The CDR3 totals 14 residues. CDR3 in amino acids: CAITSGSSYNEQFF. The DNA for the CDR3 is TGTGCCATTACTAGCGGAAGCTCCTACAATGAGCAGTTCTTC.

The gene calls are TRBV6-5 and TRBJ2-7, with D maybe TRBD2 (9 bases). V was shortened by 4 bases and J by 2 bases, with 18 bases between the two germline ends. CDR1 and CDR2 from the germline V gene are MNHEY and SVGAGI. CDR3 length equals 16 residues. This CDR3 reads CASSLRGGTGAYEQYF. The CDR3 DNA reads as TGTGCCAGCAGTTTGCGGGGGGGGACAGGAGCCTACGAGCAGTACTTC.

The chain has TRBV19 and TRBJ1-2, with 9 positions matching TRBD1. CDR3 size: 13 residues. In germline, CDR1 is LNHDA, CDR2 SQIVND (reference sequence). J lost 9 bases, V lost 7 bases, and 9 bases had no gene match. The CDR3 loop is CASTSRTGGSYTF. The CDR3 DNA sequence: TGTGCCAGTACCTCCCGCACAGGGGGCAGCTACACCTTC.

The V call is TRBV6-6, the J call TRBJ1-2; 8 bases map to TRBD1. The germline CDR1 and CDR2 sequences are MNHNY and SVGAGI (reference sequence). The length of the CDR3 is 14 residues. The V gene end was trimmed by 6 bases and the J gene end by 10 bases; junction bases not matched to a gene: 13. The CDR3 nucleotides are TGTGCCAGCAGCGCCCCGAAGGACAGGGAAGCCTACACCTTC. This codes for CASSAPKDREAYTF.

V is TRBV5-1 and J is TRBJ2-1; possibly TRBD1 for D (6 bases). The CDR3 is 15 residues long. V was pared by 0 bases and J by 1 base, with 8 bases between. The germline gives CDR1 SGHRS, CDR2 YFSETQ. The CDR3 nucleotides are TGCGCCAGCAGCTTGGACAGGGCATCCTACAATGAGCAGTTCTTC. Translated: CASSLDRASYNEQFF.

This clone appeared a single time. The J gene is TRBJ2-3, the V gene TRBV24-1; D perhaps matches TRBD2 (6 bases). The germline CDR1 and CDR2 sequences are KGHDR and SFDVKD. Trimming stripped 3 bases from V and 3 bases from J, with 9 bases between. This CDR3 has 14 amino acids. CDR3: CATSDGGRTDTQYF. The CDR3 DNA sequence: TGTGCCACCAGTGATGGGGGGAGGACAGATACGCAGTATTTT.

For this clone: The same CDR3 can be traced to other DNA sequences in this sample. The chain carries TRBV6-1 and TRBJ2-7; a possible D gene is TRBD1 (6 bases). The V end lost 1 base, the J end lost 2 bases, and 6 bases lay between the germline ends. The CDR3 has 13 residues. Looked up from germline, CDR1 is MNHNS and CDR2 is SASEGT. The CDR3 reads CASSEGTAYEQYF. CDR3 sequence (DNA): TGTGCCAGCAGTGAAGGGACAGCCTACGAGCAGTACTTC.

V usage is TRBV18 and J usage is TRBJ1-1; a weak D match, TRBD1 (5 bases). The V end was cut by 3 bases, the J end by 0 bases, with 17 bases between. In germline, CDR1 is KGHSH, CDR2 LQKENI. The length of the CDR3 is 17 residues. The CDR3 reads CASSPGGALNMNTEAFF. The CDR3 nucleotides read TGTGCCAGCTCACCGGGAGGGGCGCTTAACATGAACACTGAAGCTTTCTTT. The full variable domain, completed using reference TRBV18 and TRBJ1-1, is NAGVMQNPRHLVRRRGQEARLRCSPMKGHSHVYWYRQLPEEGLKFMVYLQKENIIDESGMPKERFSAEFPKEGPSILRIQQVVRGDSAAYFCASSPGGALNMNTEAFFGQGTRLTVV.

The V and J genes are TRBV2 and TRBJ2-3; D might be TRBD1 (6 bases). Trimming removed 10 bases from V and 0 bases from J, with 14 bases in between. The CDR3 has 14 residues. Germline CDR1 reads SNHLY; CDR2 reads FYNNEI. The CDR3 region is CATDSGVSTDTQYF. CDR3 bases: TGTGCCACCGATTCAGGGGTGAGCACAGATACGCAGTATTTT.

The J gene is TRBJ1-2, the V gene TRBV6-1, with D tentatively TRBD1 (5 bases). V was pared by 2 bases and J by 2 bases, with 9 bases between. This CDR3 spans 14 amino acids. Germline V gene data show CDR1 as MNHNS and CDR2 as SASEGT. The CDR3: CASSEPGRNYGYTF. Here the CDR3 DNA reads TGTGCCAGCAGTGAACCGGGACGGAACTATGGCTACACCTTC.

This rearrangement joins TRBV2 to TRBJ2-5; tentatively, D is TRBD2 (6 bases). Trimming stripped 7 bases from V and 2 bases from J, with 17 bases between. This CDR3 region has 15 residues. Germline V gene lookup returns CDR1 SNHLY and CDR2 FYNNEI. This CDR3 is CASTGAGRGQETQYF. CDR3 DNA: TGTGCCAGCACCGGGGCGGGACGTGGGCAAGAGACCCAGTACTTC.

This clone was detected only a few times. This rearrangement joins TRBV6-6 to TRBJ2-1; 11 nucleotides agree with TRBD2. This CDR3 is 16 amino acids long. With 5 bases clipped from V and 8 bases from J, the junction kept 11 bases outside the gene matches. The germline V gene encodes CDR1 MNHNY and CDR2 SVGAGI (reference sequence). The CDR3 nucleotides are TGTGCCAGCAGTCTCGCATCTGGGACTAGCGGAGATGAGCAGTTCTTC. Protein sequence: CASSLASGTSGDEQFF.

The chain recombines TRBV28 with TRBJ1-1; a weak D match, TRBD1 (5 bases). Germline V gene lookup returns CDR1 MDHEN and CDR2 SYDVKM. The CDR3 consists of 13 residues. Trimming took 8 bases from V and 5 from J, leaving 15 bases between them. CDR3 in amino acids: CASQGRGRTEAFF. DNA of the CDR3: TGTGCCAGCCAGGGACGGGGGAGGACTGAAGCTTTCTTT.

The CDR3 reads CASSLVARREKLFF. CDR3 DNA sequence: TGCGCCAGCAGCTTGGTCGCCCGGCGTGAAAAACTGTTTTTT. V gene TRBV5-1 combines with J gene TRBJ1-4, with D unclear. Germline V gives CDR1 SGHRS, CDR2 YFSETQ. Trimming took 0 bases from V and 7 from J, leaving 10 bases between them. The CDR3 totals 14 residues. The whole variable domain, remainder taken from reference TRBV5-1 and TRBJ1-4, is KAGVTQTPRYLIKTRGQQVTLSCSPISGHRSVSWYQQTPGQGLQFLFEYFSETQRNKGNFPGRFSGRQFSNSRSEMNVSTLELGDSALYLCASSLVARREKLFFGSGTQLSVL.

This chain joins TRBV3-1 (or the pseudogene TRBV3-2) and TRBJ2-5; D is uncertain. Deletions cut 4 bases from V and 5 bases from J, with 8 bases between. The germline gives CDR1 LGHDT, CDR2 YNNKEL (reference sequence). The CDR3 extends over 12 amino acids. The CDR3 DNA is TGTGCCAGCAGCCTCCTTGGGGAGACCCAGTACTTC. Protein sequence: CASSLLGETQYF.

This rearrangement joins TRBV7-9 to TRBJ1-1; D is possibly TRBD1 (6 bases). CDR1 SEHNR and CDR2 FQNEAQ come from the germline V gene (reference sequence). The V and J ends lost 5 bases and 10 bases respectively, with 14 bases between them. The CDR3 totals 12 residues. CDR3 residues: CASSPGGGLAFF. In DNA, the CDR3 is TGTGCCAGCAGCCCCGGGGGCGGCTTAGCTTTCTTT. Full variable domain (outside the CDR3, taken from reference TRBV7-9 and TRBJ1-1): DTGVSQNPRHKITKRGQNVTFRCDPISEHNRLYWYRQTLGQGPEFLTYFQNEAQLEKSRLLSDRFSAERPKGSFSTLEIQRTEQGDSAMYLCASSPGGGLAFFGQGTRLTVV.

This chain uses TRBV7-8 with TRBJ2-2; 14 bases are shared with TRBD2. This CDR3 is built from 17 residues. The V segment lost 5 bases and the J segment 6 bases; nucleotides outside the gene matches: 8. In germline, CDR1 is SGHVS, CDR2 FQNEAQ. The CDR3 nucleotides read TGTGCCAGCAGCACACCGGGACTAGCGGGAGCGGCCGGGGAGCTGTTTTTT. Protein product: CASSTPGLAGAAGELFF.

The CDR3 DNA follows: TGTGCCTGGAGGGACCAACAGGGCGAGCAGTACTTC. Its translation is CAWRDQQGEQYF. V usage is TRBV30 and J usage is TRBJ2-7; D is perhaps TRBD1 (6 bases). The CDR3 has 12 residues. The ends were cut back, 3 bases at V and 6 bases at J, with 12 bases in the middle. Germline lookup yields CDR1 GTSNPN and CDR2 SVGIG (reference sequence).

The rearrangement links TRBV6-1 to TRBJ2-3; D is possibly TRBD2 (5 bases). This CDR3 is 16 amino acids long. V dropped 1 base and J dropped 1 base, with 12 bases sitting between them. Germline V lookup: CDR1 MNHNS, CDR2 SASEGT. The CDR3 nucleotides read TGTGCCAGCAGTGAAGGCCGGGGTCTCGGCACAGATACGCAGTATTTT. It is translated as CASSEGRGLGTDTQYF.

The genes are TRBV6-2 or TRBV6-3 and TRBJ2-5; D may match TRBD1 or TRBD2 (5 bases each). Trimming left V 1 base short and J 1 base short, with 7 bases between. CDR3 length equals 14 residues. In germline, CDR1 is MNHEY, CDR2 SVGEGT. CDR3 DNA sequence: TGTGCCAGCAGTTACTGGGGGTCCCAAGAGACCCAGTACTTC. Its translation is CASSYWGSQETQYF.

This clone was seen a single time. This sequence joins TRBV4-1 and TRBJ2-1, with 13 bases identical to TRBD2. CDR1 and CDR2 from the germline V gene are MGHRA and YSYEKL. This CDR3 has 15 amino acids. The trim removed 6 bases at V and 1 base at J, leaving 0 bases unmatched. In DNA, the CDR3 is TGCGCCAGCAGGGGACTAGCGGGGTCCTACAATGAGCAGTTCTTC. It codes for CASRGLAGSYNEQFF.

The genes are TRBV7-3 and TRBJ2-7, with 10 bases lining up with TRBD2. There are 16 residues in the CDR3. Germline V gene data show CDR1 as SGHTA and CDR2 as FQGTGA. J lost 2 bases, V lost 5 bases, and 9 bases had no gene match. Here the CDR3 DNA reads TGTGCCAGCAGCCCAGACGGTACTAGCGGGACCTACGAGCAGTACTTC. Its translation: CASSPDGTSGTYEQYF.

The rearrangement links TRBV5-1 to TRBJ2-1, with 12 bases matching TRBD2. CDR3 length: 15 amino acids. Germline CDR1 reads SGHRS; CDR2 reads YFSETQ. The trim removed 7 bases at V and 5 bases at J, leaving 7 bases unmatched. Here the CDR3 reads CASLIGLAGNNEQFF. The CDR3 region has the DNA TGCGCCAGCCTGATAGGACTAGCGGGGAACAATGAGCAGTTCTTC. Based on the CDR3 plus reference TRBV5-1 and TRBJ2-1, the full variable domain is KAGVTQTPRYLIKTRGQQVTLSCSPISGHRSVSWYQQTPGQGLQFLFEYFSETQRNKGNFPGRFSGRQFSNSRSEMNVSTLELGDSALYLCASLIGLAGNNEQFFGPGTRLTVL.

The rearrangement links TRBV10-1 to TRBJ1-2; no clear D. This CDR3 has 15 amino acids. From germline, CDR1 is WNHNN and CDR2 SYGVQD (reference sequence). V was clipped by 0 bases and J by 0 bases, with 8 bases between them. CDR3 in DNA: TGCGCCAGCAGTGAGTCGAATCAGACTAACTATGGCTACACCTTC. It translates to CASSESNQTNYGYTF.